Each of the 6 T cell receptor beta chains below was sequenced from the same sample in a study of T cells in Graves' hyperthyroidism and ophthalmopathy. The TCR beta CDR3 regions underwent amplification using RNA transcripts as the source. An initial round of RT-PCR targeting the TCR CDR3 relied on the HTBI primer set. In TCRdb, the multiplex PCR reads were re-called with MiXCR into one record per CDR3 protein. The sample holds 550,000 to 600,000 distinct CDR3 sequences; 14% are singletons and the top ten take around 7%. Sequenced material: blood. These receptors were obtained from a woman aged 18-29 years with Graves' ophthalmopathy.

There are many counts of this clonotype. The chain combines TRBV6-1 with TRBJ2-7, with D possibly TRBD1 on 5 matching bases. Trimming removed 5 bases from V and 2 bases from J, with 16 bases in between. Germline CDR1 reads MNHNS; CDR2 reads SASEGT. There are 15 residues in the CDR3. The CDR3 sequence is CASSLGPGPAYEQYF. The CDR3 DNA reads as TGTGCCAGCAGTTTGGGGCCCGGGCCAGCCTACGAGCAGTACTTC.

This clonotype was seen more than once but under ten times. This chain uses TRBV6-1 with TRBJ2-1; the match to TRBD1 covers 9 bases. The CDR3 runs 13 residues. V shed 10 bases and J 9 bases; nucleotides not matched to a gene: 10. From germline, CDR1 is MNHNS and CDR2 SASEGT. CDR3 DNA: TGTGCCACCCTCCGGGACAGGGAAAGTGAGCAGTTCTTC. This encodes CATLRDRESEQFF.

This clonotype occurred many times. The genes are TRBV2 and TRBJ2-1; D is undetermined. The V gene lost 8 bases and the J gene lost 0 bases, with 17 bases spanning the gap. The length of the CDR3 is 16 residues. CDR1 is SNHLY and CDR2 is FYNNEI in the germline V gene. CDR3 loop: CASYPAWGNSYNEQFF. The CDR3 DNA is TGTGCCAGCTACCCTGCCTGGGGAAACTCCTACAATGAGCAGTTCTTC.

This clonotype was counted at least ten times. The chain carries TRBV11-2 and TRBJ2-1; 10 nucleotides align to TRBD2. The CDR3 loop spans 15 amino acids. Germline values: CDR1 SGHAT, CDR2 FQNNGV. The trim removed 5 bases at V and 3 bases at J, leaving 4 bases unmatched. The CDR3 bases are TGTGCCAGCAGCCTAGCGGGAGCTCTCTACAATGAGCAGTTCTTC. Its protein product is CASSLAGALYNEQFF. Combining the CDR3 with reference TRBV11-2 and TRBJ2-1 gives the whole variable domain EAGVAQSPRYKIIEKRQSVAFWCNPISGHATLYWYQQILGQGPKLLIQFQNNGVVDDSQLPKDRFSAERLKGVDSTLKIQPAKLEDSAVYLCASSLAGALYNEQFFGPGTRLTVL.

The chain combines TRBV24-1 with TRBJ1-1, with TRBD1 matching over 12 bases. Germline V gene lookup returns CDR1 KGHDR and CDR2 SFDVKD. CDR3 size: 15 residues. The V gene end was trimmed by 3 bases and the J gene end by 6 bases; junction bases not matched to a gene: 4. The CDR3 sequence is CATSDPGQGAAEAFF. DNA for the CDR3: TGTGCCACCAGTGATCCGGGACAGGGGGCCGCTGAAGCTTTCTTT.

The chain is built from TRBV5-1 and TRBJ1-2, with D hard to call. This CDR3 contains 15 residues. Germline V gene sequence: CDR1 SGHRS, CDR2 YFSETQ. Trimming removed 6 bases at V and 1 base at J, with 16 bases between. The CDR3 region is CASTSGDSFNYGYTF. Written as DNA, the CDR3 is TGCGCCAGCACCTCGGGCGATAGCTTTAACTATGGCTACACCTTC.